A selection of T cell receptor beta chains follows, all from one sample in a study of CD8 T cells in ankylosing spondylitis. TCRdb reprocessed the 5' RACE reads with MiXCR, giving one entry per CDR3 protein. The table lists 300,000 to 350,000 distinct CDR3 sequences, approximately 10% of them singletons. The material sequenced was blood, either unsorted or a sorted T cell fraction (not recorded which). The receptors here all came from a female donor with ankylosing spondylitis or in good health (not recorded which). CDR3s include the opening cysteine and the closing phenylalanine or tryptophan. A D gene is named only where the DNA matches it firmly. Some rows have no size entry. The others give once, few or many, or a class for an expanded clone.

clone_size	d_call	j_call	v_call	cdr3_nt	cdr3_aa
many	TRBD1	TRBJ1-1	TRBV20-1	TGCAGTGCGTACAGGGGAGGCACTGAAGCTTTCTTT	CSAYRGGTEAFF
.	.	TRBJ2-5	TRBV5-1	TGCGCCAGCAGTAAAGAGCCGACGGGGGAGACCCAGTACTTC	CASSKEPTGETQYF
.	.	TRBJ2-1	TRBV14	TGTGCCAGCAGCCAGGGCGGGGGCGTTAACAATGAGCAGTTCTTC	CASSQGGGVNNEQFF
many	.	TRBJ2-3	TRBV5-1	TGCGCCGGGCCGGGAGTACTAGATACGCAGTATTTT	CAGPGVLDTQYF
many	TRBD1	TRBJ1-5	TRBV15	TGTGCCACCAGCAGAGGACAGGGGATTTATCCCCAGCATTTT	CATSRGQGIYPQHF
few	.	TRBJ2-3	TRBV10-3	TGTGCCATCAGTGGAGACAGTATTTCGGCGCAGTATTTT	CAISGDSISAQYF
many	.	TRBJ2-3	TRBV7-2	TGTGCCAGCAGCTTTGACGGGAGCCGCCCAGATACGCAGTATTTT	CASSFDGSRPDTQYF
many	.	TRBJ2-5	TRBV20-1	TGCAGCCCCGACCCTACTAGGGATCAAGAGACCCAGTACTTC	CSPDPTRDQETQYF
many	.	TRBJ1-2	TRBV4-1	TGCGCCAGCAGCCAGTCGGGGACTGGGATGGATGGCTACACCTTC	CASSQSGTGMDGYTF
many	TRBD1	TRBJ1-1	TRBV20-1	TGCAGTGCTAGTCGGACAGGCATAACTGAAGCTTTCTTT	CSASRTGITEAFF
many	.	TRBJ1-2	TRBV6-5	TGTGCCAGCCGCCGGGACACCTATGGCTACACCTTC	CASRRDTYGYTF
.	.	TRBJ1-4	TRBV21-1	TGTGCCAGCAGCCCCGCATCATTCCAACCAAATGAAAAACTGTTTTTT	CASSPASFQPNEKLFF
.	.	TRBJ1-1	TRBV5-1	TGCGCCAGCAGTCCTACGGGACAAGTGAACACTGAAGCTTTCTTT	CASSPTGQVNTEAFF
many	.	TRBJ1-5	TRBV27	TGTGCCAGCAGTTCCCGGGAGGCAGCGATTCATCAGCCCCAGCATTTT	CASSSREAAIHQPQHF
many	.	TRBJ2-1	TRBV3-1	TGTGCCAGCAGCCAACATACGGGCAGGCCTTGGGATGAGCAGTTCTTC	CASSQHTGRPWDEQFF
many	.	TRBJ2-1	TRBV5-6	TGTGCCAGGGAGTGGCAGCCCTACAATGAGCAGTTCTTC	CAREWQPYNEQFF
.	TRBD1	TRBJ1-5	TRBV6-1	TGTGCCAGCAACCCCGGGACAGGGGGCTTCCATAGCAATCAGCCCCAGCATTTT	CASNPGTGGFHSNQPQHF
.	.	TRBJ2-5	TRBV5-1	TGCGCCAGCACCCGTACAGGGAGGGAGACCCAGTACTTC	CASTRTGRETQYF
.	.	TRBJ2-1	TRBV5-6	TGTGCCAGCAGCCCCAGGATTCCTAACAATGAGCAGTTCTTC	CASSPRIPNNEQFF
many	TRBD1	TRBJ1-4	TRBV10-3	TGTGCCATCAGTGCCGACAGGGGGGGTGAAAAACTGTTTTTT	CAISADRGGEKLFF
many	.	TRBJ1-6	TRBV20-1	TGCAGTGCAACCGACAGCTCCTATAATTCACCCCTCCACTTT	CSATDSSYNSPLHF
many	.	TRBJ2-2	TRBV5-1	TGCGCCAGCAGCTCGGAACAGCCGAACACCGGGGAGCTGTTTTTT	CASSSEQPNTGELFF
.	.	TRBJ2-1	TRBV7-3	TGTGCCAGCAGCTCCAACCCCGGGGCGGCGCAGTTCTTC	CASSSNPGAAQFF
few	TRBD2	TRBJ2-5	TRBV27	TGTGCCAGCAGCCCGACTAGCCCGAGGGTGGGCCAGTACTTC	CASSPTSPRVGQYF
many	.	TRBJ2-5	TRBV10-3	TGTGCCATCAGTGAGTCATCAGTCAGCAAAGAGACCCAGTACTTC	CAISESSVSKETQYF
many	.	TRBJ2-7	TRBV11-2	TGTGCCAGCAGCGTAGAACCGGGACCGCTTTTCGAGCAGTACTTC	CASSVEPGPLFEQYF
.	.	TRBJ1-1	TRBV18	TGTGCCAGCTCACCACGGTCGTCTGAAGCTTTCTTT	CASSPRSSEAFF
few	TRBD1	TRBJ2-3	TRBV20-1	TGCAGTGCGTCTCCCGGAGGCGGGACAGGGGACACAGATACGCAGTATTTT	CSASPGGGTGDTDTQYF
many	.	TRBJ2-2	TRBV7-9	TGTGCCAGCAGCTTATGGCCCTTAGACACCGGGGAGCTGTTTTTT	CASSLWPLDTGELFF
.	.	TRBJ1-3	TRBV5-1	TGCGCCAGCAGCTATCACAGAGCCTCCTCTGGAAACACCATATATTTT	CASSYHRASSGNTIYF
few	.	TRBJ1-5	TRBV19	TGTGCCAGTAGTAGTTTGTTGATTAGCAATCAGCCCCAGCATTTT	CASSSLLISNQPQHF
many	.	TRBJ2-3	TRBV12-3/TRBV12-4	TGTGCCAGCAGCCATAGACAGGGAGGTAATACGCAGTATTTT	CASSHRQGGNTQYF
many	TRBD1	TRBJ1-5	TRBV12-3/TRBV12-4	TGTGCCAGCAGCCCAGATACAGGGGTCGGGGTTGCCCAGCATTTT	CASSPDTGVGVAQHF
.	.	TRBJ2-1	TRBV20-1	TGCACTTTTCCCGGGACTCCCTCCTACAATGAGCAGTTCTTC	CTFPGTPSYNEQFF
many	.	TRBJ2-1	TRBV20-1	TGCAGTGCCGCGGTCAATGAGCAGTTCTTC	CSAAVNEQFF
many	.	TRBJ1-5	TRBV12-3/TRBV12-4	TGTGCCAGCAGGGACAACTATAGCAATCAGCCCCAGCATTTT	CASRDNYSNQPQHF
many	.	TRBJ2-3	TRBV7-6	TGTGCCAGCAGCTTAGCTGGGCTAGCGCCCACAGATACGCAGTATTTT	CASSLAGLAPTDTQYF
many	TRBD1	TRBJ1-2	TRBV20-1	TGCAGTGCTACTCCGGACAGGAGAAACTATGGCTACACCTTC	CSATPDRRNYGYTF
many	.	TRBJ1-1	TRBV3-1	TGTGCCAGCAGCCAACCGGGACACGGGCGCACTGAAGCTTTCTTT	CASSQPGHGRTEAFF
.	TRBD2	TRBJ2-3	TRBV3-1	TGTGCCAGCAGCCAAGATGGACTAGCCCTACCCGATACGCAGTATTTT	CASSQDGLALPDTQYF
many	.	TRBJ2-5	TRBV5-1	TGCGCCAGCAGCAGGGGGGACCAAGAGACCCAGTACTTC	CASSRGDQETQYF
many	TRBD1	TRBJ1-6	TRBV14	TGTGCCAGCAGCCGCTACCGGGACAGAGAAAGGTCACCCCTCCACTTT	CASSRYRDRERSPLHF
many	.	TRBJ1-1	TRBV14	TGTGCCAGCAGCCAAGAGAGGACTGAAGCTTTCTTT	CASSQERTEAFF
.	.	TRBJ1-5	TRBV21-1	TGTGCCAGCAGCAAAGTCATGGGACTTAATCAGCCCCAGCATTTT	CASSKVMGLNQPQHF
many	.	TRBJ2-3	TRBV28	TGTGCCAGCAGGCCCGATGGGGTAGATACGCAGTATTTT	CASRPDGVDTQYF
.	.	TRBJ1-1	TRBV5-1	TGCGCCAGCTCCGATACAGGGCTCGCTGAAGCTTTCTTT	CASSDTGLAEAFF
many	.	TRBJ2-7	TRBV20-1	TGCAGTGCTGGGGGGGGGCGGAACTCCTACGAGCAGTACTTC	CSAGGGRNSYEQYF
many	TRBD1	TRBJ2-2	TRBV20-1	TGCAGTGTGGGACGGGGACAGGGGACCGGGGAGCTGTTTTTT	CSVGRGQGTGELFF